This T cell receptor (beta chain) is from a study of regulatory T cells in long-lasting Graves disease. The wider study: Antithyroid drugs had been taken under 3 months by newly diagnosed Graves' patients.

The sample holds many counts of this clonotype. Time point in this sample: newly diagnosed GD, antithyroid drugs for less than 3 months. PBMCs provided the RNA from which the TCR library was made. The authors built TCR beta libraries using iRepertoire HTBI primers and Arm-PCR of CDR3 regions. Each CDR3 protein is one row after TCRdb ran MiXCR on the multiplex PCR reads. The data contain some 330,000 distinct CDR3 sequences, about 10% of them singletons. Trimming cost V 5 bases and J 10 bases, with 18 bases left between them. The germline gives CDR1 PRHDT, CDR2 FYEKMQ (reference sequence). The CDR3 consists of 14 residues. These sequences were also reported in another study, on T cells in Graves' hyperthyroidism and ophthalmopathy.

This material consisted of peripheral blood mononuclear cells (PBMCs), taken at new diagnosis, from a patient treated with antithyroid drugs. The rearrangement links TRBV13 to TRBJ2-1; possibly TRBD2 for D (6 bases). This clonotype originated in a woman aged 18-30 years with Graves disease. The CDR3 spells CASSPSAGPEEQFF. The CDR3 DNA reads as TGTGCCAGCAGCCCCTCGGCGGGGCCAGAAGAGCAGTTCTTC.